Presented here are 32 T cell receptor beta chains from one specimen sequenced in a study of shared clonotypes between healthy human individuals (TCRdb year 2020). Library construction relied on the immunoSEQ multiplex PCR assay. TCRdb's version of the immuneACCESS table is confined to in-frame rearrangements and falls short of the full clone set. An unresolved V gene accounts for under half of the shortfall where checked; the remainder is of unknown origin. In this sample the table shows 490,000 or so clones, roughly 85% of which occur a single time. The ten largest clones add up to approximately 12% of the sample. Source material: PBMCs. The receptors shown here come from a woman in her 40s in good health. Some clones in this sample may be carry-over from other donors' samples.

The CDR3 DNA reads as TGTGCCAGCAGCCAAAAGCGGGAGGGCCAAGAGACCCAGTACTTC. It is translated as CASSQKREGQETQYF. The rearrangement links TRBV5-4 to TRBJ2-5, with 10 positions matching TRBD2. With 4 bases clipped from V and 1 base from J, the junction kept 4 bases outside the gene matches. The CDR3 length is 15 residues. Per the germline V gene, CDR1 is SGHNT and CDR2 is YYREEE (reference sequence).

Remarks on this clone: At the DNA level, this CDR3 is encoded by other sequences in the same sample as well. This chain uses TRBV5-4 with TRBJ2-7; D could derive from TRBD1 or TRBD2 (5 bases each). V lost 3 bases and J 3 bases, leaving 13 bases between the germline ends. This CDR3 has 14 amino acids. The germline CDR1 and CDR2 sequences are SGHNT and YYREEE (reference sequence). The CDR3 is CASSSGRGSYEQYF. In DNA, the CDR3 is TGTGCCAGCAGCTCGGGACGAGGCAGCTACGAGCAGTACTTC. Supplemented by reference TRBV5-4 and TRBJ2-7, the full variable domain reads ETGVTQSPTHLIKTRGQQVTLRCSSQSGHNTVSWYQQALGQGPQFIFQYYREEENGRGNFPPRFSGLQFPNYSSELNVNALELDDSALYLCASSSGRGSYEQYFGPGTRLTVT.

This sequence joins TRBV29-1 and TRBJ1-1; D is possibly TRBD1 (5 bases). Germline-derived CDR1 and CDR2 are SQVTM and ANQGSEA. This CDR3 has 14 residues. V was cut by 4 bases and J by 3 bases, with 15 bases left in between. CDR3 in DNA: TGCAGCGTTGCCCGAGGGGAATGGGACACTGAAGCTTTCTTT. Amino acids: CSVARGEWDTEAFF.

CDR3 amino acids: CASSLTGPSSGNTIYF. The DNA of the CDR3 is TGTGCCAGCAGCTTAACGGGTCCGAGCTCTGGAAACACCATATATTTT. The V gene is TRBV7-2, the J gene TRBJ1-3; D is unclear. The germline V and J ends were trimmed by 2 bases and 0 bases, with 11 bases remaining between them. Germline V gene lookup returns CDR1 SGHTA and CDR2 FQGNSA. The CDR3 is made up of 16 amino acids.

V gene TRBV7-3 combines with J gene TRBJ2-1; weak D call: TRBD1 (6 bases). Germline CDR1 SGHTA, CDR2 FQGTGA. The CDR3 runs 16 residues. Trimming took off 1 base at V and 6 bases at J, with 16 bases between the two ends. The CDR3 protein is CASSLNHETRGNEQFF. CDR3 nucleotides: TGTGCCAGCAGCTTAAATCACGAGACCAGGGGCAATGAGCAGTTCTTC. Looking up the rest from reference TRBV7-3 and TRBJ2-1 gives the full variable domain: GAGVSQTPSNKVTEKGKYVELRCDPISGHTALYWYRQSLGQGPEFLIYFQGTGAADDSGLPNDRFFAVRPEGSVSTLKIQRTERGDSAVYLCASSLNHETRGNEQFFGPGTRLTVL.

This chain uses TRBV4-3 with TRBJ1-2; tentative D call: TRBD1 (5 bases). Germline CDR1 LGHNA, CDR2 YSLEER. This CDR3 spans 16 amino acids. Trimming took 1 base from V and 1 from J, leaving 13 bases between them. CDR3 region: CASSQVQGPFNYGYTF. DNA of the CDR3: TGCGCCAGCAGCCAAGTGCAGGGCCCCTTTAACTATGGCTACACCTTC.

This clone was detected ten times or more. CDR3: CASSRLGQQETQYF. CDR3 DNA sequence: TGCGCCAGCAGCCGCCTGGGACAGCAAGAGACCCAGTACTTC. The chain has TRBV5-1 and TRBJ2-5; TRBD1 matches at 7 bases. There are 14 residues in the CDR3. Germline loops: CDR1 SGHRS, CDR2 YFSETQ. Trimming cost V 4 bases and J 2 bases; bases outside gene matches: 5. The whole variable domain, remainder taken from reference TRBV5-1 and TRBJ2-5, is KAGVTQTPRYLIKTRGQQVTLSCSPISGHRSVSWYQQTPGQGLQFLFEYFSETQRNKGNFPGRFSGRQFSNSRSEMNVSTLELGDSALYLCASSRLGQQETQYFGPGTRLLVL.

J is TRBJ2-7 and V is TRBV21-1; the table names TRBD2, a call not compared with the DNA. TRBV21-1 is labeled a pseudogene. The CDR3 sequence is 18 residues long. This chain's CDR3 is CASSKPREIGGIRYEQYF. As DNA, the CDR3 is TGTGCCAGCAGCAAACCTCGGGAGATCGGGGGGATAAGGTACGAGCAGTACTTC.

About this clone: The germline gene is not matched at one end of the junction; a read error may be the cause. The chain links TRBV7-7 to TRBJ2-1; the D call may be TRBD1 or TRBD2 (5 bases each). The CDR3 loop spans 13 amino acids. In germline, CDR1 is SSHAT, CDR2 FNYEAQ (reference sequence). CDR3 DNA sequence: TGTGCTAGCAGCTCGGGACCAAACAATGAGCAGTTCTTC. It yields the protein CASSSGPNNEQFF.

This chain uses TRBV14 with TRBJ1-1; no clear D gene. The CDR3 has 16 amino acids. Germline V gene sequence: CDR1 SGHDN, CDR2 FVKESK. Trimming removed 0 bases from V and 7 bases from J, with 18 bases in between. CDR3 loop: CASSQDRAGETYEAFF. The CDR3 DNA reads TGTGCCAGCAGCCAAGATAGGGCAGGTGAAACCTATGAAGCTTTCTTT.

The rearrangement joins TRBV4-1 to TRBJ2-7, with TRBD2 matching over 7 bases. This CDR3 is 15 amino acids long. The V and J ends lost 1 base and 2 bases, in that order; junction bases with no gene match: 5. The germline V gene has CDR1 MGHRA and CDR2 YSYEKL. For the CDR3, the DNA is TGCGCCAGCAGCCAAGCTAACGGGAGGACCTACGAGCAGTACTTC. It is translated as CASSQANGRTYEQYF.

The DNA of the CDR3 is TGTGCCAGCATTAGGAGGGGCGCAGATACGCAGTATTTT. Residues: CASIRRGADTQYF. This chain uses TRBV28 with TRBJ2-3, with a tentative D call TRBD2 (6 bases). The CDR3 length is 13 residues. Germline V lookup: CDR1 MDHEN, CDR2 SYDVKM. The V gene lost 7 bases and the J gene lost 4 bases, with 12 bases spanning the gap.

The chain recombines TRBV5-1 with TRBJ2-2; TRBD1 aligns across 7 bases. The CDR3 is 13 amino acids. Germline CDR1 SGHRS, CDR2 YFSETQ. Losses at the gene ends were 7 bases for V and 6 bases for J; bases not matched to a gene: 6. This CDR3 is CASGTEYPGELFF. The CDR3 DNA reads TGCGCCAGCGGGACAGAATATCCCGGGGAGCTGTTTTTT.

This rearrangement joins TRBV7-8 to TRBJ2-7; unclear D gene. The germline V gene has CDR1 SGHVS and CDR2 FQNEAQ. There are 16 residues in the CDR3. Trimming left V 1 base short and J 2 bases short, with 15 bases between. Written as DNA, the CDR3 is TGTGCCAGCAGCTTAGGGTCGCCACCGGACGCCTACGAGCAGTACTTC. As protein: CASSLGSPPDAYEQYF.

The rearrangement uses TRBV7-6 and TRBJ2-2; D may correspond to TRBD1 or TRBD2 (7 bases each). The CDR3 is made up of 15 amino acids. Germline V CDR1 and CDR2: SGHVS, FNYEAQ. Trimming left V 4 bases short and J 6 bases short, with 15 bases between. This chain's CDR3 is CASSYNRGGAGELFF. The CDR3 bases are TGTGCCAGCAGCTATAACAGGGGAGGGGCCGGGGAGCTGTTTTTT.

The chain joins TRBV27 to TRBJ2-7; the D gene is possibly TRBD1 (6 bases). Germline V gene data show CDR1 as MNHEY and CDR2 as SMNVEV (reference sequence). The length of the CDR3 is 16 residues. Trimming shortened V by 5 bases and J by 0 bases, and 17 bases separated the two germline ends. The CDR3 protein is CASSRSGTTSSYEQYF. The DNA of the CDR3 is TGTGCCAGCAGTCGATCTGGGACAACGAGCTCCTACGAGCAGTACTTC.

The rearrangement joins TRBV28 to TRBJ1-1; the D gene is possibly TRBD1 (6 bases). The V and J ends lost 5 bases and 1 base respectively, with 11 bases between them. Germline CDR1 MDHEN, CDR2 SYDVKM. There are 14 residues in the CDR3. The CDR3 here is CASSPEQGNTEAFF. Written as DNA, the CDR3 is TGTGCCAGCAGTCCCGAACAGGGGAACACTGAAGCTTTCTTT.

The chain links TRBV6-4 to TRBJ1-1; no clear D. Trimming removed 2 bases at V and 8 bases at J, with 9 bases between. Germline V lookup: CDR1 MRHNA, CDR2 SNTAGT. This CDR3 is 12 amino acids long. The CDR3 is CASSDLRVEAFF. The CDR3 DNA reads as TGTGCCAGCAGTGACCTCCGGGTAGAAGCTTTCTTT.

The J gene is TRBJ1-2, the V gene TRBV6-4; 9 bases match TRBD1. The CDR3 length is 13 residues. V gave up 6 bases and J gave up 5 bases; unmatched junction bases: 4. The germline CDR1 and CDR2 sequences are MRHNA and SNTAGT. The CDR3 DNA reads TGTGCCAGCAGCGCGACAGGGGGGTATGGCTACACCTTC. Its translation is CASSATGGYGYTF.

The chain has TRBV7-2 and TRBJ1-1, with D unclear. Looked up from germline, CDR1 is SGHTA and CDR2 is FQGNSA. V lost 5 bases and J lost 3, with 16 bases in between. There are 15 residues in the CDR3. This CDR3 is CASSTLQGAYTEAFF. The CDR3 DNA is TGTGCCAGCAGCACCTTGCAAGGAGCTTACACTGAAGCTTTCTTT.

J is TRBJ2-6 and V is TRBV2; 7 bases are a match to TRBD2. Germline values: CDR1 SNHLY, CDR2 FYNNEI. V was pared by 8 bases and J by 2 bases, with 9 bases of the junction left unmatched. The CDR3 is made up of 16 amino acids. The CDR3 loop reads CASGTTGTPGANVLTF. DNA for the CDR3: TGTGCCAGCGGGACTACAGGAACCCCTGGGGCCAACGTCCTGACTTTC.

The V call is TRBV5-1, the J call TRBJ2-5, with TRBD2 as a possible D gene (6 bases). Germline lookup yields CDR1 SGHRS and CDR2 YFSETQ. The CDR3 is made up of 15 amino acids. Deletions cut 0 bases from V and 5 bases from J, with 14 bases between. The CDR3 is CASSLAGASDETQYF. The CDR3 nucleotides are TGCGCCAGCAGCTTGGCCGGCGCTAGCGACGAGACCCAGTACTTC.

This rearrangement joins TRBV4-3 to TRBJ2-1, with D perhaps given as TRBD1 or TRBD2 (5 bases each). The CDR3 runs 15 residues. Germline CDR1 is LGHNA and CDR2 is YSLEER. Trimming stripped 2 bases from V and 5 bases from J, with 13 bases between. This CDR3 reads CASSQLGRGDNEQFF. The CDR3 DNA reads TGCGCCAGCAGCCAATTAGGACGGGGCGACAATGAGCAGTTCTTC.

V usage is TRBV28 and J usage is TRBJ2-4, with 7 bases identical to TRBD1. The CDR3 is made up of 14 amino acids. Trimming cost V 6 bases and J 4 bases; bases outside gene matches: 6. Per germline, CDR1 MDHEN and CDR2 SYDVKM. CDR3 loop: CASRPGDSKNIQYF. The CDR3 DNA reads TGTGCCAGCAGGCCCGGGGACAGTAAAAACATTCAGTACTTC.

The chain carries TRBV7-9 and TRBJ2-6, with D possibly matching TRBD2 (6 bases). The germline CDR1 and CDR2 sequences are SEHNR and FQNEAQ (reference sequence). CDR3 length: 18 amino acids. With 5 bases removed from V and 0 bases from J, the gap between germline ends came to 17 bases. Here the CDR3 DNA reads TGTGCCAGCAGCGCCTTAGGCAGGGACTTCTCTGGGGCCAACGTCCTGACTTTC. Translation: CASSALGRDFSGANVLTF.

This chain links TRBV7-2 with TRBJ2-2, with 9 bases identical to TRBD2. The V gene end was trimmed by 6 bases and the J gene end by 5 bases; junction bases not matched to a gene: 4. Germline V gene lookup returns CDR1 SGHTA and CDR2 FQGNSA. The CDR3 has 14 amino acids. The CDR3 DNA sequence: TGTGCCAGCAGTCCCACTAGCGGGACCGGGGAGCTGTTTTTT. It codes for CASSPTSGTGELFF. Complete variable domain (other parts from reference TRBV7-2 and TRBJ2-2): GAGVSQSPSNKVTEKGKDVELRCDPISGHTALYWYRQSLGQGLEFLIYFQGNSAPDKSGLPSDRFSAERTGGSVSTLTIQRTQQEDSAVYLCASSPTSGTGELFFGEGSRLTVL.

Note on this clone: This sample also contains other DNA sequences that code for the same CDR3. The rearrangement uses TRBV5-1 and TRBJ2-7, with 11 bases lining up with TRBD1. J lost 4 bases, V lost 4 bases, and 4 bases had no gene match. This CDR3 contains 14 residues. Germline CDR1 SGHRS, CDR2 YFSETQ. In nucleotides, the CDR3 is TGCGCCAGCAGCCCCGGGACAGGGGGTTACGAGCAGTACTTC. This translates into CASSPGTGGYEQYF.

Ten or more counts support this clone. At one end, the junction sequence differs from germline, possibly due to a read error. Other DNA variants within this sample encode the same CDR3. The chain is built from TRBV7-2 and TRBJ1-1; 7 nucleotides agree with TRBD1. Germline V gene lookup returns CDR1 SGHTA and CDR2 FQGNSA. The length of the CDR3 is 13 residues. CDR3 DNA: TGTGCCTGCAGGAGGGGGCTGAACACTGAAGCTTTCTTT. Translated, it gives CACRRGLNTEAFF.

This chain connects TRBV5-1 to TRBJ2-1; D not certain. The V gene's germline CDR1 is SGHRS and CDR2 YFSETQ. Trimming took off 4 bases at V and 8 bases at J, with 16 bases between the two ends. CDR3 length: 14 residues. CDR3 DNA: TGCGCCAGCAGCATGGATATGGGATATGATGAGCAGTTCTTC. It yields the protein CASSMDMGYDEQFF.

This chain connects TRBV5-1 to TRBJ2-5, with TRBD2 matching 9 bases. The assigned J gene may be wrong: the sequence end matches TRBJ2-7 better. Germline CDR1 is SGHRS and CDR2 is YFSETQ. The CDR3 is 14 residues long. This CDR3 reads CASAPGGRAYEQYF. In DNA form, the CDR3 reads TGCGCCAGCGCTCCAGGCGGGAGGGCCTACGAGCAGTACTTC.

The chain links TRBV5-1 to TRBJ2-2, with D possibly called TRBD1 or TRBD2 (6 bases each). Between the trimmed V and J ends, which lost 2 bases and 7 bases, there was a span of 12 bases. The CDR3 is 14 amino acids. Germline V lookup: CDR1 SGHRS, CDR2 YFSETQ. In nucleotides, the CDR3 is TGCGCCAGCAGCTTTTTACAGGGAGGCGGGGAGCTGTTTTTT. Protein product: CASSFLQGGGELFF.

The chain combines TRBV28 with TRBJ2-2; 9 positions match TRBD1. Unmatched junction bases numbered 6, after V lost 3 bases and J lost 4 bases. Germline V gene lookup returns CDR1 MDHEN and CDR2 SYDVKM. The CDR3 consists of 16 residues. CDR3 sequence reads: CASSLRTGAGTGELFF. The CDR3 region has the DNA TGTGCCAGCAGTTTGCGGACAGGGGCCGGCACCGGGGAGCTGTTTTTT.